Listed below are T cell receptor beta chains from one sample, sequenced in a study of cytomegalovirus exposure and HLA in healthy donors. TCRdb's table, derived via immunoSEQ multiplex PCR, lists solely in-frame clones and lacks some. The sample carries 120,000 or so clones, roughly 78% recorded once. Specimen: PBMCs. These receptors were obtained from a woman in her 40s in good health and CMV-seronegative. Both conserved end residues are part of each CDR3. A D gene is named only where the DNA matches it firmly. The size field is filled for only some rows; it gives once, few, many or a size class.

v_call	clone_size	d_call	j_call	cdr3_nt	cdr3_aa
TRBV27	NA	TRBD1	TRBJ1-2	TGTGCCAGCAGTTGGGGACAGGGGTCCGATTCCTACACCTTC	CASSWGQGSDSYTF
TRBV19	NA	NA	TRBJ1-6	TGTGCCAGTAGTAAGGAGGGTATTGTTTCACCCCTCCACTTT	CASSKEGIVSPLHF
TRBV27	NA	NA	TRBJ1-2	TGTGCCAGCCGGCTAACAGGAGCTTTAGGCAACTCTGTCCCTAACTATGGCTACACCTTC	CASRLTGALGNSVPNYGYTF
TRBV9	NA	TRBD1	TRBJ1-6	TGTGCCAGCAGCGGATTATCCCGACAGGGCTATAATTCACCCCTCCACTTT	CASSGLSRQGYNSPLHF
TRBV29-1	NA	TRBD1	TRBJ1-2	TGCAGCGTTATGGTACCTAGGGACAGACTTAACTATGGCTACACCTTC	CSVMVPRDRLNYGYTF
TRBV6-1	NA	TRBD2	TRBJ2-1	TGTGCCAGCAGTGGGTACCTAGCGGGATCCTACAATGAGCAGTTCTTC	CASSGYLAGSYNEQFF
TRBV4-1	NA	TRBD1	TRBJ1-1	TGCGCCAGCAGCCAAAAGCCACAGGGGACTCACACTGAAGCTTTCTTT	CASSQKPQGTHTEAFF
TRBV12-5	NA	TRBD2	TRBJ2-7	TGTGCTAGTGGGACCAGCGGGAGGGGGGGCGAGCAGTACTTC	CASGTSGRGGEQYF
TRBV7-9	NA	TRBD2	TRBJ2-1	TGTGCCAGCAGCTTACAAGGGACTAGCGGGAAAGATGAGCAGTTCTTC	CASSLQGTSGKDEQFF
TRBV5-4	NA	TRBD1	TRBJ2-3	TGTGCCAGCAGCTTATACAGGGGGCCAGATACGCAGTATTTT	CASSLYRGPDTQYF
TRBV9	NA	NA	TRBJ2-1	TGTGCCAGCAGCGTAGTCACTTCTAGCTCCTACAATGAGCAGTTCTTC	CASSVVTSSSYNEQFF
TRBV6-6	few	TRBD2	TRBJ2-1	TGTGCCAGCAGTTACTTAGCGGGAGGGTACAATGAGCAGTTCTTC	CASSYLAGGYNEQFF
TRBV10-2	once	TRBD2	TRBJ2-2	TGCGCCAGCAGTGAGCCTTCCGGGACTAGGGCCGGGGAGCTGTTTTTT	CASSEPSGTRAGELFF
TRBV5-1	NA	NA	TRBJ1-6	TGCGCCAGCAGCCCACTAGCGGGACAACGAAATTCACCCCTCCACTTT	CASSPLAGQRNSPLHF
TRBV7-2	NA	NA	TRBJ2-7	TGTGCCAGCAGCTCCCTGTCCTACGAGCAGTACTTC	CASSSLSYEQYF